This paragraph reports one T cell receptor beta chain. Its antigen is still unknown. These data belong to a study of shared clonotypes between healthy human individuals. Study results and limitations: Of the naive CD4 clonotypes, roughly 5.2% were shared across several donors.

The CDR3 loop spans 16 amino acids. With 5 bases removed from V and 0 bases from J, the gap between germline ends came to 14 bases. Germline values: CDR1 LNHDA, CDR2 SQIVND (reference sequence). Method: immunoSEQ multiplex PCR; TCRdb's copy keeps in-frame clones and lacks some. The profile covers roughly 660,000 clones, with about 90% appearing a single time and more than 30% taken by the ten largest. Sequenced material: memory CD8+ T cells from PBMCs. The subset here: CD45RO+ cells pooled with CCR7-negative TemRA cells. This sequence joins TRBV19 and TRBJ2-1, with D hard to call. The receptor comes from a young man in good health. Some clones in this sample may be carry-over from other donors' samples. For the CDR3, the DNA is TGTGCCAGTAGTGGGGTCCCTAAGGGCTCCTACAATGAGCAGTTCTTC. Translation gives CASSGVPKGSYNEQFF.